This TCR beta chain was identified in a study of cytomegalovirus exposure and HLA in healthy donors. This clone was seen more than once but under ten times. Its antigen remains unidentified. Amplification used 60 Vbeta primers and 13 Jbeta primers. Method: immunoSEQ multiplex PCR; TCRdb's copy keeps in-frame clones and lacks some. The repertoire holds some 180,000 clones, with around 78% as singletons. Study results and caveats: Sequencing likely caused a cluster of highly shared sequence variants.

Sequenced sample: PBMCs. The TCR comes from a man aged 30-40 years in good health and CMV-seronegative.

The CDR3 DNA follows: TGTGCCAGCAGTTTTCCGGGGGTCCAAGAGACCCAGTACTTC. It translates to CASSFPGVQETQYF. This sequence joins TRBV7-9 and TRBJ2-5, with D perhaps matching TRBD2 (6 bases). The germline V gene encodes CDR1 SEHNR and CDR2 FQNEAQ (reference sequence). This CDR3 is built from 14 residues. V was pared by 6 bases and J by 1 base, with 12 bases between.